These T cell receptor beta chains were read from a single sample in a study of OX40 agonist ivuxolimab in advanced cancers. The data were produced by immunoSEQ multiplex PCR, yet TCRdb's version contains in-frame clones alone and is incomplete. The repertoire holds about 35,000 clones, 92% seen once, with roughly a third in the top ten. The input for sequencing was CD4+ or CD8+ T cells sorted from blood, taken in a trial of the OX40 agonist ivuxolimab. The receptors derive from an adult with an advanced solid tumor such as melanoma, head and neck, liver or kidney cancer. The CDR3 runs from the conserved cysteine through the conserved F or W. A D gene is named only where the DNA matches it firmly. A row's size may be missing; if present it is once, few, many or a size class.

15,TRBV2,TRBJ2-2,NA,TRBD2,CASSDAGGVTGELFF,TGTGCCAGCAGTGACGCTGGGGGGGTCACCGGGGAGCTGTTTTTT
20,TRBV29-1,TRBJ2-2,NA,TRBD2,CSVVLVSPYAVAGITGELFF,TGCAGCGTTGTGCTTGTGAGCCCCTACGCGGTAGCGGGCATCACCGGGGAGCTGTTTTTT
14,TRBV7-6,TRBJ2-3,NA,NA,CASSWERDLDTQYF,TGTGCCAGCAGCTGGGAAAGGGACCTAGATACGCAGTATTTT
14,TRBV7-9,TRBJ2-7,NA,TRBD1,CASSLAGQGHEQYF,TGTGCCAGCAGCTTGGCGGGACAGGGGCACGAGCAGTACTTC
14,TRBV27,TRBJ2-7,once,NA,CASSLSDRAYEQYF,TGTGCCAGCAGTTTATCGGACAGAGCCTACGAGCAGTACTTC
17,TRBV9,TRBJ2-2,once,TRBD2,CASSPRLAGTNTGELFF,TGTGCCAGCAGCCCACGACTAGCGGGAACGAACACCGGGGAGCTGTTTTTT
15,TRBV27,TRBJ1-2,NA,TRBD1,CASSLSQTGGYGYTF,TGTGCCAGCAGTTTATCACAGACAGGGGGCTATGGCTACACCTTC
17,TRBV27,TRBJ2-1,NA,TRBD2,CASSLGTRLAGAGEQFF,TGTGCCAGCAGTTTAGGGACCAGACTAGCGGGAGCTGGGGAGCAGTTCTTC
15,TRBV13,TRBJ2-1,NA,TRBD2,CASSLGRGARNEQFF,TGTGCCAGCAGCTTAGGGCGGGGGGCGCGTAATGAGCAGTTCTTC
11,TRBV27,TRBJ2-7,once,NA,CASWSSYEQYF,TGTGCCAGCTGGAGCTCCTACGAGCAGTACTTC
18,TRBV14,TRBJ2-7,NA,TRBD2,CASSHQRLAGGPTYEQYF,TGTGCCAGCAGCCACCAAAGACTAGCGGGAGGTCCGACCTACGAGCAGTACTTC
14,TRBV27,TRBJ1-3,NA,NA,CASSFGRSGNTIYF,TGTGCCAGCAGTTTTGGCCGCTCTGGAAACACCATATATTTT
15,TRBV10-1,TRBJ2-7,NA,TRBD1,CASSAGTGNFYEQYF,TGCGCCAGCAGTGCCGGGACAGGGAATTTCTACGAGCAGTACTTC
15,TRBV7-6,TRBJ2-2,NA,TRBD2,CASRGLAGGVGELFF,TGTGCCAGCAGGGGACTAGCGGGAGGTGTCGGGGAGCTGTTTTTT
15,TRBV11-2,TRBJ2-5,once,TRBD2,CASTLGGGRAETQYF,TGTGCCAGCACTTTGGGGGGAGGGAGGGCGGAGACCCAGTACTTC
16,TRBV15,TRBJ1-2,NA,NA,CATSRDRGTENYGYTF,TGTGCCACCAGCAGAGATCGGGGAACCGAGAACTATGGCTACACCTTC
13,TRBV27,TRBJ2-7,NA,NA,CASSQDSLYEQYF,TGTGCCAGCAGCCAGGACAGCCTCTACGAGCAGTACTTC
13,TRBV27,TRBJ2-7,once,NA,CASSFGVSYEQYF,TGTGCCAGCAGTTTCGGGGTGTCCTACGAGCAGTACTTC
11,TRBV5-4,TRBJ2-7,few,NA,CASSSGYEQYF,TGTGCCAGCAGCTCCGGTTACGAGCAGTACTTC
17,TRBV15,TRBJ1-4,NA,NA,CATSGQSSGLINEKLFF,TGTGCCACCAGCGGGCAGTCATCGGGACTGATTAATGAAAAACTGTTTTTT
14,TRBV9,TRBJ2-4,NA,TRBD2,CASSPSGGTNIQYF,TGTGCCAGCAGCCCCTCGGGGGGGACAAACATTCAGTACTTC
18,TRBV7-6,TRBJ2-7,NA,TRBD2,CASSLGAGRIGGDYEQYF,TGTGCCAGCAGCTTAGGAGCGGGGAGGATAGGAGGGGACTACGAGCAGTACTTC
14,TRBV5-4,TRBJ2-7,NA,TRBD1,CASSSLDRGHEQYF,TGTGCCAGCAGCTCATTGGACAGGGGGCATGAGCAGTACTTC
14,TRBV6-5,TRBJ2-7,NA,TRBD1,CASSRGTGNYEQYF,TGTGCCAGCAGCCGCGGGACAGGGAACTACGAGCAGTACTTC
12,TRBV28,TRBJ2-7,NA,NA,CASSLVGYEQYF,TGTGCCAGCAGTTTAGTCGGCTACGAGCAGTACTTC
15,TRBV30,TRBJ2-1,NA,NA,CAWSMASAHYNEQFF,TGTGCCTGGAGTATGGCTAGCGCACACTACAATGAGCAGTTCTTC
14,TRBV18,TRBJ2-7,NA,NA,CASSPQTISYEQYF,TGTGCCAGCTCACCACAGACTATCTCCTACGAGCAGTACTTC
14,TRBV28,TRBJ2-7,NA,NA,CASSWGPLPFEQYF,TGTGCCAGCAGTTGGGGCCCCCTTCCCTTCGAGCAGTACTTC
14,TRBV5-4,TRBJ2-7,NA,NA,CASSLEQANYEQYF,TGTGCCAGCAGCTTAGAACAGGCCAACTACGAGCAGTACTTC
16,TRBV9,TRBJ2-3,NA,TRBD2,CASSVGPGGGTDTQYF,TGTGCCAGCAGCGTAGGACCGGGGGGAGGGACAGATACGCAGTATTTT
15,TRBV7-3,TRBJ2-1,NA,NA,CASSFGDPDYNEQFF,TGTGCCAGCAGCTTTGGGGACCCAGACTACAATGAGCAGTTCTTC